Listed below are T cell receptor beta chains from one sample, sequenced in a study of T cells in Graves' hyperthyroidism and ophthalmopathy. TCRdb re-called the multiplex PCR reads with MiXCR, one entry per CDR3 protein. The sample lists about 300,000 distinct CDR3 sequences; roughly 17% were seen once. Sequencing was performed on blood. The receptors were sampled from a man younger than 40 with Graves' hyperthyroidism. Both conserved end residues are part of each CDR3. A D gene is named only where the DNA matches it firmly. Size is stated for part of the rows, as once, few or many counts, or as a class when the clone is expanded.

TRBJ1-4 TRBV10-3 . 12 TRBD1 TGTGCCACAGGACAGGGTGCGGAAAAACTGTTTTTT CATGQGAEKLFF
TRBJ1-5 TRBV30 many 16 . TGTGCCTGGAGTGATGGCTCTCCGGGGGGCAATCAGCCCCAGCATTTT CAWSDGSPGGNQPQHF
TRBJ2-5 TRBV11-3 many 14 . TGTGCCAGCAGCCCTCGGGTTAGTCAAGAGACCCAGTACTTC CASSPRVSQETQYF
TRBJ1-1 TRBV6-5 many 15 . TGTGCCAGCAGTTACGATGGGGGCCGGGACACTGAAGCTTTCTTT CASSYDGGRDTEAFF
TRBJ2-3 TRBV5-1 once 16 . TGCGCCAGCAGCTTGGTTTGGGGCGGATCCACAGATACGCAGTATTTT CASSLVWGGSTDTQYF
TRBJ1-5 TRBV20-1 . 11 . TGCAGTGCTGGAGATAATCAGCCCCAGCATTTT CSAGDNQPQHF
TRBJ1-2 TRBV28 few 17 . TGTGTCAGCAGTTCACCAACCCCGGGGGGGGAGAGGTATGGCTACACCTTC CVSSSPTPGGERYGYTF
TRBJ2-5 TRBV4-1 . 16 . TGCGCCAGCAGCCAGGGGACGGCCCCGTTCAGAGAGACCCAGTACTTC CASSQGTAPFRETQYF
TRBJ1-3 TRBV6-1 . 11 . TGTGCCAGCGTCTCTGGAAACACCATATATTTT CASVSGNTIYF
TRBJ2-5 TRBV7-8 many 16 TRBD2 TGTGCCAGCAGCTTAGCGGCTAGCGGGAGTTCAGAGACCCAGTACTTC CASSLAASGSSETQYF
TRBJ2-7 TRBV28 many 16 TRBD2 TGTGCCAGCAGTCTCGGACTAGCGGGAGGTTTTTACGAGCAGTACTTC CASSLGLAGGFYEQYF
TRBJ2-1 TRBV19 few 19 TRBD2 TGTGCCAGTAGGGTCCATAGCGGGAGGGACGGTGTCGGGGGCAATGAGCAGTTCTTC CASRVHSGRDGVGGNEQFF
TRBJ2-3 TRBV15 many 15 . TGTGCCACCAGCAGTTTTGATGTTGGCACAGATACGCAGTATTTT CATSSFDVGTDTQYF
TRBJ2-1 TRBV7-3 many 15 . TGTGCCAGCAGCATGGGTGGAGGCTATCAAAATGAGCAGTTCTTC CASSMGGGYQNEQFF
TRBJ1-1 TRBV27 . 21 TRBD1 TGTGCCAGCAGTGAGGCCTCCGATTGCGACAGGGGCTCGGGGATGAACACTGAAGCTTTCTTT CASSEASDCDRGSGMNTEAFF
TRBJ2-2 TRBV6-5 many 16 TRBD2 TGTGCCAGCAGTTACACTAGCGGGAAGAACACCGGGGAGCTGTTTTTT CASSYTSGKNTGELFF
TRBJ2-3 TRBV11-2 many 15 . TGTGCCAGCAGCTTAGTGTACTCAAGGTCAGATACGCAGTATTTT CASSLVYSRSDTQYF
TRBJ1-2 TRBV7-9 many 16 . TGTGCCAGCAGCAGCCTCCTTCCGCTCACAGCCATCGGCTACACCTTC CASSSLLPLTAIGYTF
TRBJ1-2 TRBV3-1 many 14 . TGTGCCAGCAGCCAAGATCGCGGGGTAGGCGGCTACACCTTC CASSQDRGVGGYTF
TRBJ2-1 TRBV2 few 15 TRBD1 TGTGCCAGCACTATATTGACAGGGTCCTACAATGAGCAGTTCTTC CASTILTGSYNEQFF
TRBJ1-2 TRBV20-1 few 17 . TGCAGTGCTACGCGGGGGACCAATCTCATGGGACTAGATGGCTACACCTTC CSATRGTNLMGLDGYTF
TRBJ1-2 TRBV3-1 . 14 . TGTGCCAGCACCTTACGGGGGGCCAGCTGTGGCTACACCTTC CASTLRGASCGYTF
TRBJ2-2 TRBV3-1 many 13 . TGTGCCAGCTCCACTTGGGACACCGGGGAGCTGTTTTTT CASSTWDTGELFF
TRBJ2-1 TRBV5-1 . 16 . TGCGCCAGCAGCTTGGATGACTCCCCCCACTACAATGAGCAGTTCTTC CASSLDDSPHYNEQFF
TRBJ2-1 TRBV29-1 few 13 . TGCAGCCACCCGGAGGGCCCTTACAATGAGCAGTTCTTC CSHPEGPYNEQFF
TRBJ2-1 TRBV5-1 many 15 TRBD1 TGCGCCAGCAGCGATGGACAGGGCCTCTACAATGAGCAGTTCTTC CASSDGQGLYNEQFF
TRBJ1-1 TRBV6-1 many 13 . TGTGCCAGCAGTTACTTAACCAGCACTGAAGCTTTCTTT CASSYLTSTEAFF
TRBJ1-5 TRBV12-3/TRBV12-4 many 13 . TGTGCCAGCAGTTCCAACAGGTATCAGCCCCAGCATTTT CASSSNRYQPQHF
TRBJ2-5 TRBV5-1 . 15 . TGCGCCAGCAGAGAGCCCGGGACTCCAAGGGAGACCCAGTACTTC CASREPGTPRETQYF
TRBJ1-5 TRBV12-3/TRBV12-4 . 14 . TGTGCCAGCAGTTTTCAGGCAGGGACTCAGCCCCAGCATTTT CASSFQAGTQPQHF
TRBJ2-1 TRBV20-1 many 12 TRBD2 TGCAGTACCCCGGGACTAGCAAATGAGCAGTTCTTC CSTPGLANEQFF
TRBJ1-1 TRBV5-5 many 15 . TGTGCCAGCTTCTCGAATACACGGTCCAACACTGAAGCTTTCTTT CASFSNTRSNTEAFF
TRBJ1-5 TRBV2 many 16 . TGTGCCAGCAGTGAAGGACTCAGAAACCCCAATCAGCCCCAGCATTTT CASSEGLRNPNQPQHF
TRBJ2-2 TRBV19 few 18 . TGTGCCAGTAGTGCCCCGAGGGAGGGGGAAGGAAGGGCCGGGGAGCTGTTTTTT CASSAPREGEGRAGELFF
TRBJ1-1 TRBV3-1 many 11 . TGTGCCAGCAGCAACGGGGCTGAAGCTTTCTTT CASSNGAEAFF
TRBJ2-7 TRBV20-1 many 16 TRBD2 TGCAGTGCTCCTGCTGAGGCTAGCGGGGTCAGCGGCGAGCAGTACTTC CSAPAEASGVSGEQYF
TRBJ1-1 TRBV6-5 few 13 . TGTGCCAGCAGTTATGAGAGAGGCACTGAAGCTTTCTTT CASSYERGTEAFF
TRBJ1-2 TRBV18 many 16 . TGTGCCAGCTCACCACGCTGGTCCGGGCTCCACTATGGCTACACCTTC CASSPRWSGLHYGYTF
TRBJ2-2 TRBV28 few 14 . TGTGCCAGCAGCTACACTGCGAACACCGGGGAGCTGTTTTTT CASSYTANTGELFF
TRBJ1-2 TRBV6-5 few 13 TRBD1 TGTGCCAGCAGTTACTCCGGGACAGATGGCTACACCTTC CASSYSGTDGYTF
TRBJ1-3 TRBV28 . 14 . TGTGCCAGCAGTTTTCTGATCTCTGGAAACACCATATATTTT CASSFLISGNTIYF
TRBJ2-7 TRBV6-5 many 15 . TGTGCCAGCAGTTACTCGTTATCAAATTCCTACGAGCAGTACTTC CASSYSLSNSYEQYF
TRBJ1-4 TRBV3-1 many 15 . TGTGCCAGCAGCCCCCGGAGGGCTCGAAATGAAAAACTGTTTTTT CASSPRRARNEKLFF
TRBJ1-2 TRBV19 . 12 . TGTGCCAGTAGGGACAGCCTCTATGGCTACACCTTC CASRDSLYGYTF
TRBJ2-2 TRBV20-1 . 13 . TGCAGTGCTGTTAAGGGTCCCACCGGGGAGCTGTTTTTT CSAVKGPTGELFF
TRBJ2-5 TRBV20-1 . 12 . TGCAGTGCTATGAGTGGTGGTGGGACCCAGTACTTC CSAMSGGGTQYF
TRBJ2-5 TRBV7-3 many 13 . TGTGCCGCGGACGTCGAGCCCGCGGAGACCCAGTACTTC CAADVEPAETQYF
TRBJ2-7 TRBV6-1 many 14 . TGTGCCAGCAGTGAAAGGGGGTCCCGGGAGGAGCAGTACTTC CASSERGSREEQYF